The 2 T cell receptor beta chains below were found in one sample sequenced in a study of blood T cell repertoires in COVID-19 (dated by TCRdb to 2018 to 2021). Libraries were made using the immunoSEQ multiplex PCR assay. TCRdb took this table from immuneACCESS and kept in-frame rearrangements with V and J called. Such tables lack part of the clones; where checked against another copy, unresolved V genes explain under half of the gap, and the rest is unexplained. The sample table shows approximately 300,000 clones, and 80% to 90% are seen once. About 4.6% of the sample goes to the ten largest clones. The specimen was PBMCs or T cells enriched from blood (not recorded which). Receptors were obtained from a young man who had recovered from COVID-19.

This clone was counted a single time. The DNA of the CDR3 is TGTGCAAGTCGCTTAGCCTTACTAGCGGGGGCCTACGAGCAGTACTTC. It yields the protein CASRLALLAGAYEQYF. This chain connects TRBV12-2 to TRBJ2-7; the DNA was not compared with TRBD2, the D call given in the table. TRBV12-2 is a documented pseudogene. CDR3 length: 16 amino acids.

Here the CDR3 DNA reads TGTGCCAGCAGCGGCGAGGCGGTTGGGCCCCAGCATTTT. This codes for CASSGEAVGPQHF. The chain links TRBV7-9 to TRBJ1-5, with unresolved D. From germline, CDR1 is SEHNR and CDR2 FQNEAQ (reference sequence). Trimming took off 5 bases at V and 9 bases at J, with 14 bases between the two ends. The CDR3 is 13 amino acids.